Following are 5 T cell receptor beta chains from one sample sequenced in a study of CD8 T cells in Susac syndrome (dated by TCRdb to about 2019). The library was produced with the immunoSEQ multiplex PCR assay. RNA was extracted using the RNeasy kit, and about 0.5 to 1 microgram was reverse transcribed with random hexamers. TCRdb took the public reads, trimmed them with fastp at Q25, ran MiXCR for clone calling and kept in-frame beta chains. Rows are combined by CDR3 protein, so each entry shows the most common genes and DNA. This sample gives 100,000 to 150,000 distinct CDR3 sequences in total; about 95% of them show up just once. More than 0.2% of the sample comes from the top ten. The sequencing input was CD8+ T cells from PBMCs. These receptors were obtained from a human donor with Susac syndrome.

The chain recombines TRBV29-1 with TRBJ2-2; D gene unclear. This CDR3 has 11 amino acids. Trimming pared 2 bases from V and 6 bases from J, leaving 4 bases between. Germline-derived CDR1 and CDR2 are SQVTM and ANQGSEA. CDR3 amino acids: CSVERPGELFF. Written as DNA, the CDR3 is TGCAGCGTTGAAAGGCCCGGGGAGCTGTTTTTT.

The rearrangement uses TRBV5-6 and TRBJ1-2, with D tentatively TRBD1 (6 bases). With 0 bases removed from V and 7 bases from J, the gap between germline ends came to 13 bases. The CDR3 sequence is 14 residues long. Germline V lookup: CDR1 SGHDT, CDR2 YYEEEE. The DNA of the CDR3 is TGTGCCAGCAGCTTGGCCACAGGGTGGCGTGGCTACACCTTC. It translates to CASSLATGWRGYTF.

The chain employs TRBV27 and TRBJ2-7; D tentatively fits TRBD1 or TRBD2 (5 bases each). The germline V and J ends were trimmed by 8 bases and 7 bases, with 15 bases remaining between them. CDR3 size: 12 residues. CDR1 is MNHEY, CDR2 SMNVEV, per germline (reference sequence). CDR3: CASGDPEGEQYF. The CDR3 coding sequence is TGTGCCAGCGGGGACCCTGAGGGGGAGCAGTACTTC.

V gene TRBV20-1 combines with J gene TRBJ1-2; D is unclear. The V gene lost 3 bases and the J gene lost 3 bases, with 11 bases spanning the gap. CDR1 and CDR2 from the germline V gene are DFQATT and SNEGSKA (reference sequence). CDR3 size: 13 residues. The CDR3 DNA reads TGCAGTGCTAGGGCCTTAATTGACTATGGCTACACCTTC. This encodes CSARALIDYGYTF.

The chain couples TRBV20-1 to TRBJ2-5, with D possibly being TRBD1 (7 bases). The germline gives CDR1 DFQATT, CDR2 SNEGSKA (reference sequence). V lost 5 bases and J lost 3, with 19 bases in between. CDR3 length: 15 residues. For the CDR3, the DNA is TGCAGTGCTGAGCACGACAGGGAGGTTGAAGAGACCCAGTACTTC. Protein: CSAEHDREVEETQYF.